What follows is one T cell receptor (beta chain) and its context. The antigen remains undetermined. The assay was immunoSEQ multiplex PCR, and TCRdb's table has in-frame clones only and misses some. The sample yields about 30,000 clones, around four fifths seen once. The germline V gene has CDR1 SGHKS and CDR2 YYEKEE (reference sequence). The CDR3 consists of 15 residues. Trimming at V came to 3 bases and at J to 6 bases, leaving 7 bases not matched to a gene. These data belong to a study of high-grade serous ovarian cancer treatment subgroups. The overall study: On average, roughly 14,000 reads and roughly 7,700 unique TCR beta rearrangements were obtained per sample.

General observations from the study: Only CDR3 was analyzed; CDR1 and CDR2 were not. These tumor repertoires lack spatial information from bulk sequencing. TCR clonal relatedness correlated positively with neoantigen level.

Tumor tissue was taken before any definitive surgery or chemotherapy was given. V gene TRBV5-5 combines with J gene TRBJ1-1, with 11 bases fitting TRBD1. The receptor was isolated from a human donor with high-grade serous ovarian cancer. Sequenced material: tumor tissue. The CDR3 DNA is TGTGCCAGCAGCTCCGACAGGACAGGGGGCTCTGAAGCTTTCTTT. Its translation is CASSSDRTGGSEAFF.